The 7 T cell receptor beta chains below all came from one sample that was sequenced in a study of T cells after yellow fever vaccination. Using its own MiXCR run on the 5' RACE reads, TCRdb lists one record per CDR3 protein. The table records some 160,000 distinct CDR3 sequences, 6% to 7.5% of them present only once. The sequencing here drew on CD4+ T cells sorted from PBMCs, taken 5 to 6 days after the first yellow fever vaccination. Receptor source: a man between 18 and 29 years old who received the YFV17D yellow fever vaccine.

This chain connects TRBV12-3 or TRBV12-4 to TRBJ1-5; D unclear. The CDR3 runs 14 residues. Trimming removed 5 bases from V and 6 bases from J, with 14 bases in between. CDR3 coding DNA: TGTGCCAGCAGTCCCGTTGTATTAGGTCAGCCCCAGCATTTT. Translated: CASSPVVLGQPQHF.

This clonotype was counted at least ten times. The rearrangement joins TRBV14 to TRBJ1-1; no reliable D call. The V end lost 0 bases, the J end lost 6 bases, and 11 bases lay between the germline ends. The germline V gene has CDR1 SGHDN and CDR2 FVKESK. The CDR3 has 14 residues. In nucleotides, the CDR3 is TGTGCCAGCAGCCAAGACAATGGGCCAGCTGAAGCTTTCTTT. Translation: CASSQDNGPAEAFF.

This clonotype was counted at least ten times. The CDR3 is CASSPDRNNYGYTF. The CDR3 coding sequence is TGTGCCAGCAGCCCGGACAGAAATAACTATGGCTACACCTTC. This chain connects TRBV7-2 to TRBJ1-2, with D maybe TRBD1 (6 bases). The length of the CDR3 is 14 residues. Germline V gene data show CDR1 as SGHTA and CDR2 as FQGNSA. The V gene lost 5 bases and the J gene lost 1 base, with 11 bases spanning the gap.

This clonotype was detected a few times. The chain is built from TRBV3-1 and TRBJ2-1, with TRBD2 matching over 12 bases. V lost 1 base and J lost 8; bases outside the gene matches: 6. This CDR3 spans 16 amino acids. Germline V gene data show CDR1 as LGHDT and CDR2 as YNNKEL (reference sequence). Written as DNA, the CDR3 is TGTGCCAGCAGCCAAGCTAGCGGGGGGGCAAGGGATGAGCAGTTCTTC. Translating gives CASSQASGGARDEQFF.

This clonotype occurred many times. This rearrangement joins TRBV3-1 to TRBJ2-7; TRBD2 aligns across 8 bases. V shed 1 base and J 8 bases; nucleotides not matched to a gene: 7. CDR3 size: 14 residues. Germline V CDR1 and CDR2: LGHDT, YNNKEL (reference sequence). CDR3 coding DNA: TGTGCCAGCAGCCAAGGGACCATAGCGGGGAAGCAGTACTTC. Amino acid sequence: CASSQGTIAGKQYF.

This clonotype was observed many times. The rearrangement links TRBV7-9 to TRBJ2-5, with a possible D match to TRBD1 (5 bases). Germline V gives CDR1 SEHNR, CDR2 FQNEAQ (reference sequence). The length of the CDR3 is 14 residues. The germline V and J ends were trimmed by 5 bases and 4 bases, with 14 bases remaining between them. The CDR3 is CASSATGSVETQYF. CDR3 nucleotides: TGTGCCAGCAGCGCCACAGGATCCGTAGAGACCCAGTACTTC.

A word on this clonotype: A much larger clonotype is one base distant, so this may be a read error. This chain joins TRBV4-3 and TRBJ2-3; D may be TRBD1 (6 bases). The CDR3 sequence is 16 residues long. Germline lookup yields CDR1 LGHNA and CDR2 YSLEER. CDR3 region: CASSQGGGRVTDTQNF. The CDR3 DNA reads TGCGCCAGCAGCCAAGGTGGGGGCCGGGTCACAGATACGCAGAATTTT.